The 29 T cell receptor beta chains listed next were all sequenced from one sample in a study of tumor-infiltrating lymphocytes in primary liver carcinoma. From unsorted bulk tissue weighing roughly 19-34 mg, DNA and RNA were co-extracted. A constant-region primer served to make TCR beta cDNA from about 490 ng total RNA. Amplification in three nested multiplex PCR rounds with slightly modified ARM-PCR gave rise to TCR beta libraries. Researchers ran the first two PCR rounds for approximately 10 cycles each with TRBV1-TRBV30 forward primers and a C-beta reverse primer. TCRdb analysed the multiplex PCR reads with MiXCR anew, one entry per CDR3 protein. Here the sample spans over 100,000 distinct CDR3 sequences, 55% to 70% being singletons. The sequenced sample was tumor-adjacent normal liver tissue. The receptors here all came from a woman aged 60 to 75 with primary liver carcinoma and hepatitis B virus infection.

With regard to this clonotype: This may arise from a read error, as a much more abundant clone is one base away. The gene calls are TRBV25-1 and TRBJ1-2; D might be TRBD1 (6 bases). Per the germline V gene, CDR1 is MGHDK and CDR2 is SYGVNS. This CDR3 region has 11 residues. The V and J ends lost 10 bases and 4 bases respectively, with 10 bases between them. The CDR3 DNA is TGTGCCACTACAGGGTCCTATGGCTACACCTTC. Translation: CATTGSYGYTF.

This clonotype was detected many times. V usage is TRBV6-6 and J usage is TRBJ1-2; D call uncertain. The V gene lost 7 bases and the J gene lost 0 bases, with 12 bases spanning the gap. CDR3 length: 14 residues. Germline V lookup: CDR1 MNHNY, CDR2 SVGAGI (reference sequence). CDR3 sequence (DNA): TGTGCCAGCAATGGTGCAGGCTCTAACTATGGCTACACCTTC. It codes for CASNGAGSNYGYTF.

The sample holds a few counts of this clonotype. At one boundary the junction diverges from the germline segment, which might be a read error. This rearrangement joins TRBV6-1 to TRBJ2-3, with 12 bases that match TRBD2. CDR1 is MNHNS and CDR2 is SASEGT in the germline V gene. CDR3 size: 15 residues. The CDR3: CDSTTGTSGTDTQYF. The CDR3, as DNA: TGTGACAGCACCACCGGGACTAGCGGGACAGATACGCAGTATTTT.

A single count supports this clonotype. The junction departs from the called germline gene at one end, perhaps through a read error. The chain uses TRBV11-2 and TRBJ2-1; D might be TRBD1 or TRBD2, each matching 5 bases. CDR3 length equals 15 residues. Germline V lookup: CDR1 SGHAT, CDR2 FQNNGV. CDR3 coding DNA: TGTGCCAGCAGCCTAGAGGGGAGTCTCCTCAATGAGCAATCCTTC. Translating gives CASSLEGSLLNEQSF.

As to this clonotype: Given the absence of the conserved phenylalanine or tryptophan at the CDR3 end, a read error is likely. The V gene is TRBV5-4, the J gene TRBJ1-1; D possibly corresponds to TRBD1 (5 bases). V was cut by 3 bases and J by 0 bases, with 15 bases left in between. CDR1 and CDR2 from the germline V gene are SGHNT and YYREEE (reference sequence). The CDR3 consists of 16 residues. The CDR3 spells CASSSPPVQVNTEAFI. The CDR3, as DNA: TGTGCCAGCAGCTCACCTCCGGTACAGGTGAACACTGAAGCTTTCATT.

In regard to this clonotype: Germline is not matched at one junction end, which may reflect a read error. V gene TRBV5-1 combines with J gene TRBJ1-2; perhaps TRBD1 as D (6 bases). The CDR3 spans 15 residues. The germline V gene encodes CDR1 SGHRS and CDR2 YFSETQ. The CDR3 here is CASGLSGTWGDGYTF. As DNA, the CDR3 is TGCGCCAGCGGCTTGTCCGGGACATGGGGAGACGGCTACACCTTC. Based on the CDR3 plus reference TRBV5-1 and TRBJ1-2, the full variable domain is KAGVTQTPRYLIKTRGQQVTLSCSPISGHRSVSWYQQTPGQGLQFLFEYFSETQRNKGNFPGRFSGRQFSNSRSEMNVSTLELGDSALYLCASGLSGTWGDGYTFGSGTRLTVV.

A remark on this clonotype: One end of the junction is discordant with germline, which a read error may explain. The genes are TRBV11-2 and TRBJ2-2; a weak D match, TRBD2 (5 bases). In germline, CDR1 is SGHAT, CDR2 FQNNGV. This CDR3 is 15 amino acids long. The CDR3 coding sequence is TGTGCCAGCAGCTCCCCGGCCCTAGAGATCGGGGAGCTGTTCTTT. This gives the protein CASSSPALEIGELFF.

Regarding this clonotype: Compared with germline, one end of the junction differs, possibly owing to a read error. The CDR3 coding sequence is TGTGCCAGCAGATTAACCCCGACAACGTTCTTCAACGATGAGCTGTCCTTC. Amino acid sequence: CASRLTPTTFFNDELSF. This rearrangement joins TRBV11-2 to TRBJ2-1; no clear D. Germline CDR1 is SGHAT and CDR2 is FQNNGV. The CDR3 is made up of 17 amino acids. The variable domain in full, completed from reference TRBV11-2 and TRBJ2-1, reads EAGVAQSPRYKIIEKRQSVAFWCNPISGHATLYWYQQILGQGPKLLIQFQNNGVVDDSQLPKDRFSAERLKGVDSTLKIQPAKLEDSAVYLCASRLTPTTFFNDELSFGPGTRLTVL.

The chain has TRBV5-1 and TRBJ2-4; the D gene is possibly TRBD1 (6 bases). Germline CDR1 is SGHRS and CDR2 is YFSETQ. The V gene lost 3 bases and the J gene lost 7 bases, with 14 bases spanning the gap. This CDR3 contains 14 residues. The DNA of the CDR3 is TGCGCCAGCAGCTCAGGGGAATCGGGGAACATTCAGTACTTC. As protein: CASSSGESGNIQYF.

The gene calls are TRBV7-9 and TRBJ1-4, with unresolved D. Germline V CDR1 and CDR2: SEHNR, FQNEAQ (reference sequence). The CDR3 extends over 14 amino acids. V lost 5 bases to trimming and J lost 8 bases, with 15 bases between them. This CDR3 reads CASSPESLNEKLFF. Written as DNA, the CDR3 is TGTGCCAGCAGCCCGGAGAGTTTAAACGAAAAACTGTTTTTT.

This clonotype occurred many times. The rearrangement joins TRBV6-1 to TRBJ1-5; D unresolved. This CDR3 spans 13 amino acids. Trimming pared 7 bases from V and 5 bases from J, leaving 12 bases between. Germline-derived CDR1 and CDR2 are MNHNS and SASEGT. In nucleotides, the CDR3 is TGTGCCAGCACGTTCGACTTTTATCAGCCCCAGCATTTT. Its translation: CASTFDFYQPQHF.

The CDR3 sequence: CVCSLDHNTGELFF. As DNA, the CDR3 is TGTGTCTGTAGCTTAGACCACAACACCGGGGAGCTGTTTTTT. This chain connects TRBV11-3 to TRBJ2-2; D gene ambiguous. The CDR3 length is 14 residues. The germline V gene encodes CDR1 SGHNT and CDR2 YENEEA. Full variable domain (rest looked up from reference TRBV11-3 and TRBJ2-2): EAGVVQSPRYKIIEKKQPVAFWCNPISGHNTLYWYLQNLGQGPELLIRYENEEAVDDSQLPKDRFSAERLKGVDSTLKIQPAELGDSAVYLCVCSLDHNTGELFFGEGSRLTVL.

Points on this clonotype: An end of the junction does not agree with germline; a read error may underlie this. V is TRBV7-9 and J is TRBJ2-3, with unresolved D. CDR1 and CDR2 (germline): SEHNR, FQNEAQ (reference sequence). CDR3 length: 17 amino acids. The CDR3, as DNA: TGTGCCAGCAACTTAGATCGTTGGCCGGTGGGGATACATACGCAGTATTTT. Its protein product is CASNLDRWPVGIHTQYF.

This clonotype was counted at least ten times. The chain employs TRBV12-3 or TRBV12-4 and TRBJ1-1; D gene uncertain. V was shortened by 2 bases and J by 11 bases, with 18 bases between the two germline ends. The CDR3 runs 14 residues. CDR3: CASSLRSQTGRAFF. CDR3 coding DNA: TGTGCCAGCAGTTTAAGGTCCCAGACGGGGAGGGCTTTCTTT.

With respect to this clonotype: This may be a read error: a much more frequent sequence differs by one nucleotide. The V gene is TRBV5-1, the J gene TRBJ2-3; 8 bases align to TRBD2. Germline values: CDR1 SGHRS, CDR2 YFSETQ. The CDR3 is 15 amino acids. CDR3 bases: TGCGCCAACAGCTTGACCGGGAGGGTTTTAGATACGCAGTATTTT. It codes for CANSLTGRVLDTQYF.

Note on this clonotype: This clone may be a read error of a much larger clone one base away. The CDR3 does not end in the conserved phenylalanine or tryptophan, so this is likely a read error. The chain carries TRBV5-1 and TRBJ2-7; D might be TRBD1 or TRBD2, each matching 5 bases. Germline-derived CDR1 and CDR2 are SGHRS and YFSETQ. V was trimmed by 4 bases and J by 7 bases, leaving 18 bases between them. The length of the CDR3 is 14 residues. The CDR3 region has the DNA TGCGCCAGCAGCGGGGAGTATTCAGGGTGGGAGCAGTACTCC. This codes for CASSGEYSGWEQYS.

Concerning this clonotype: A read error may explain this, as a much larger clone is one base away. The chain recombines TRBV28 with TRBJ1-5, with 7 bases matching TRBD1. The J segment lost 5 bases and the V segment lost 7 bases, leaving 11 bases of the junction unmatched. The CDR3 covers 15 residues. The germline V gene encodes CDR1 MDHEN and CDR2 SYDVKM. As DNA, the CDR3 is TGTGCCAGCAATGCGAGGGGGCCAGGGCATCAGCCCCAGCATTTT. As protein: CASNARGPGHQPQHF.

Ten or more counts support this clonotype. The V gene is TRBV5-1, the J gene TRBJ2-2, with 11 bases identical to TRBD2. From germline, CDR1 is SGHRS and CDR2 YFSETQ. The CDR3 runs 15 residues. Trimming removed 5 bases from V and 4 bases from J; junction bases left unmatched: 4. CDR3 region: CASRGLAELTGELFF. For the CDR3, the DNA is TGCGCCAGCAGGGGACTAGCGGAGCTCACCGGGGAGCTGTTTTTT.

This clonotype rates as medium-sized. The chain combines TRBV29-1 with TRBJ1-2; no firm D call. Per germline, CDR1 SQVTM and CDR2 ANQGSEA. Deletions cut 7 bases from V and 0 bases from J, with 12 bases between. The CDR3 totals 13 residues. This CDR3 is CSAPSATNYGYTF. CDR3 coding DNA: TGCAGCGCCCCCTCGGCCACTAACTATGGCTACACCTTC.

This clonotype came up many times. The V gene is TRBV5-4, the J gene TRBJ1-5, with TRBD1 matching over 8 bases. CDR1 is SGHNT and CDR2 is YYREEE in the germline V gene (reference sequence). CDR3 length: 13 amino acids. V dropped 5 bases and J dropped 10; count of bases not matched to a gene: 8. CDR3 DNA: TGTGCCAGCAGTCGCGGACAGGGCGGCCCCCAGCATTTT. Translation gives CASSRGQGGPQHF.

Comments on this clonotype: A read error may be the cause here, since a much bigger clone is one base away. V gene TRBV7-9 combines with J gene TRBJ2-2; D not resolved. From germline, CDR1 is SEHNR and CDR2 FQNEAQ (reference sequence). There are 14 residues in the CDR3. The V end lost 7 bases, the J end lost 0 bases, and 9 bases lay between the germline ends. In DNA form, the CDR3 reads TGTGCCAGCAACCCCCGGGCGAACACCGGGGAGCTGTTTTTT. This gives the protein CASNPRANTGELFF.

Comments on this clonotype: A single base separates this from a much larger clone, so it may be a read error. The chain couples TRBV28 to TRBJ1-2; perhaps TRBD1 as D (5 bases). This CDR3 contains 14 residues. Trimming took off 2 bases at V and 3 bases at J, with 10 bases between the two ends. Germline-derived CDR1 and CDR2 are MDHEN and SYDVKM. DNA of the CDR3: TGTGCCAGCAGTTTAGGTTTAGGGGACTATGGCTACACCTTC. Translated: CASSLGLGDYGYTF.

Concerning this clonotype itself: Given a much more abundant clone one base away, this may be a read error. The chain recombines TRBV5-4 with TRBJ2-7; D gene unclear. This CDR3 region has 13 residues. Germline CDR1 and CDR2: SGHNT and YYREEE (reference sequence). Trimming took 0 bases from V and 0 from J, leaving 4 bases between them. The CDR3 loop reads CASSLGCSYEQYF. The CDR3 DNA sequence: TGTGCCAGCAGCTTGGGTTGCTCCTACGAGCAGTACTTC.

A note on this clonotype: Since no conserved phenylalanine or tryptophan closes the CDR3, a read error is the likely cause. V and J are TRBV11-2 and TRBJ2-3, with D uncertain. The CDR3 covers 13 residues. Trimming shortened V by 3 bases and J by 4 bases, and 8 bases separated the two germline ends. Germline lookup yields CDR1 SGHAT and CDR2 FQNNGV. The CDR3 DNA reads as TGTGCCAGCAGCTTTACAGAGGCAGATACGCAGTATCTT. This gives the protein CASSFTEADTQYL.

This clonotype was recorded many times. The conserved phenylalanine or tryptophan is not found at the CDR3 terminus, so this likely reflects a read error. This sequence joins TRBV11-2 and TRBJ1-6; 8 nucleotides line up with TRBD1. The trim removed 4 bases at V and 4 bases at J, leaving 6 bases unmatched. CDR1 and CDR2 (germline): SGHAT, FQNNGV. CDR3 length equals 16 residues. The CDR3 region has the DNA TGTGCCAGCAGCTCAACACGGACAGGGTATAATTCACCCCTCCACTCT. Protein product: CASSSTRTGYNSPLHS.

The CDR3 region has the DNA TGTGCCAGGAGGGCGGGACTAGCAGAGAGCGAGACCCAGTACTTC. Translated: CARRAGLAESETQYF. The gene calls are TRBV6-1 and TRBJ2-5; 9 bases agree with TRBD2. CDR1 is MNHNS, CDR2 SASEGT, per germline. Trimming at V came to 9 bases and at J to 5 bases, leaving 13 bases not matched to a gene. The CDR3 totals 15 residues.

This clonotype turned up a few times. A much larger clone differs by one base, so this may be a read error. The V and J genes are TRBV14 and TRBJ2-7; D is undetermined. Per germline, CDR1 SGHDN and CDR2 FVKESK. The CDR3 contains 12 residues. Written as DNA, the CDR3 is TGTGCCAGCAGCCAGCGGTCCTACGGGCAGTACTTC. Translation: CASSQRSYGQYF.

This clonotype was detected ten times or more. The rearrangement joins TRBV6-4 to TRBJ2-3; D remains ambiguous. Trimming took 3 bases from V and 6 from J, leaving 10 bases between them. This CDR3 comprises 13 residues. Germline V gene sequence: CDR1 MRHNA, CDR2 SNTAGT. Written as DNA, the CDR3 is TGTGCCAGCAGTGAGGACGCTCAGGATACGCAGTATTTT. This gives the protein CASSEDAQDTQYF.

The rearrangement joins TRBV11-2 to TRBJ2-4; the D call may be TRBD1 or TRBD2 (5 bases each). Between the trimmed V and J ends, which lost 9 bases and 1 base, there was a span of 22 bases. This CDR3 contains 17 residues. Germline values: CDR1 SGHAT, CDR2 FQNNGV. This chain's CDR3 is CASSLRGGREAKNIQYF. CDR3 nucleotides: TGTGCCAGTAGTTTAAGGGGCGGCAGGGAGGCCAAAAACATTCAGTACTTC.